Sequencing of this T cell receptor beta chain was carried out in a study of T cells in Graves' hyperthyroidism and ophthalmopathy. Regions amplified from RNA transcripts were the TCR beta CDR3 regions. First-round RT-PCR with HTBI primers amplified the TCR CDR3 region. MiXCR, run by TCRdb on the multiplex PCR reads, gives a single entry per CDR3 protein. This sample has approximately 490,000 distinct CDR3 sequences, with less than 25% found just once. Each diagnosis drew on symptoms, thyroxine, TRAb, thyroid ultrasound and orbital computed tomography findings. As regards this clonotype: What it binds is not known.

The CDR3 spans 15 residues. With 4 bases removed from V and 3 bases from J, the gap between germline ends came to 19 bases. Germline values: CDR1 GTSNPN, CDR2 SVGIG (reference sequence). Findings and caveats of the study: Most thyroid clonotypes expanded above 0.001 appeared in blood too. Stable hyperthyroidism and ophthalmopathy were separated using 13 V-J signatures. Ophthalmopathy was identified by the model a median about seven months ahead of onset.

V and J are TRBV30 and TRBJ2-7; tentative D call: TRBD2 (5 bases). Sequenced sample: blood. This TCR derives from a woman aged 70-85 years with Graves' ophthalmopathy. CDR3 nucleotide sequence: TGTGCCTGGACAACCAGCGGTTCGGTCCACTACGAGCAGTACTTC. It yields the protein CAWTTSGSVHYEQYF.